The text below deals with one T cell receptor (beta chain). This sample stems from a study of CXCR3-negative and CXCR3-positive naive CD8 T cells. The libraries of TRB cDNA were constructed through 5' RACE using UMI labels. TCRdb reprocessed the 5' RACE reads; each CDR3 protein has one entry and no DNA is given. The table for this sample gives 50,000 to 65,000 distinct CDR3 sequences. The V gene's germline CDR1 is SQVTM and CDR2 ANQGSEA. There are 15 residues in the CDR3. The rearrangement joins TRBV29-1 to TRBJ2-7; TCRdb proposes TRBD2, but this gene call is untestable without DNA. This receptor was identified in a human donor in good health. Some clones in this sample may be carry-over from other donors' samples. Sequencing input: memory CD8+ T cells from blood. CDR3 loop: CSTSGSGKLSYEQYF.